This is a list of T cell receptor beta chains from one sample in a study of T cells in Graves' hyperthyroidism and ophthalmopathy. TCRdb used MiXCR to reprocess the multiplex PCR reads, holding one entry per CDR3 protein. Of a few hundred thousand distinct CDR3 sequences in the sample, about 13% are singletons; the top ten hold roughly 20%. The sample consisted of blood. These receptor sequences come from a man aged 30 to 39 with Graves' hyperthyroidism that later progressed to Graves' ophthalmopathy. Each CDR3 is given with its conserved first and last residue. D genes are given only for firm matches. Expanded clones are given a class, and other clones once, few, many or no size at all.

j_call d_call v_call clone_size cdr3_aa cdr3_nt
TRBJ2-1 NA TRBV24-1 NA CATSDSTVPTSYNEQFF TGTGCCACCAGTGATTCGACAGTGCCGACGTCATACAATGAGCAGTTCTTC
TRBJ1-2 TRBD1 TRBV4-1 once CASSQGPPGQGSSGYTF TGCGCCAGCAGCCAAGGGCCACCAGGACAGGGGTCTTCTGGCTACACCTTC
TRBJ1-5 NA TRBV3-1 many CASSQDWGAGISNQPQHF TGTGCCAGCAGCCAAGATTGGGGCGCGGGGATTAGCAATCAGCCCCAGCATTTT
TRBJ2-1 TRBD2 TRBV18 NA CASSRAPTGLAGNNEQFF TGTGCCAGCTCACGAGCTCCTACCGGACTAGCGGGGAACAATGAGCAGTTCTTC
TRBJ1-1 NA TRBV20-1 NA CSARKGTTFTEAFF TGCAGTGCCAGAAAGGGGACAACTTTCACTGAAGCTTTCTTT
TRBJ2-7 TRBD1 TRBV6-1 many CASSEGDRGPYEQYF TGTGCCAGCAGTGAAGGGGACAGGGGGCCCTACGAGCAGTACTTC
TRBJ1-1 NA TRBV3-1 many CASSSGRSEAFF TGTGCCAGCAGCTCTGGACGGAGTGAAGCTTTCTTT
TRBJ2-5 NA TRBV7-9 many CASSLKGGQETQYF TGTGCCAGCAGCTTAAAGGGTGGCCAAGAGACCCAGTACTTC
TRBJ1-3 NA TRBV6-5 NA CASSYFDGGDTIYF TGTGCCAGCAGTTACTTCGATGGGGGAGACACCATATATTTT
TRBJ2-5 NA TRBV3-1 NA CASSQDFLIREQKQETQYF TGTGCCAGCAGCCAAGATTTTTTAATTAGAGAACAGAAACAAGAGACCCAGTACTTC
TRBJ2-5 TRBD2 TRBV2 many CASSAPGLAGEETQYF TGTGCCAGCAGTGCACCGGGACTAGCGGGGGAAGAGACCCAGTACTTC
TRBJ1-5 NA TRBV20-1 NA CSARRRYSNQPQHF TGCAGTGCTAGACGGAGATATAGCAATCAGCCCCAGCATTTT
TRBJ1-2 NA TRBV24-1 NA CATSDRIAAYGYTF TGTGCCACCAGTGATCGTATCGCCGCTTATGGCTACACCTTC
TRBJ2-2 NA TRBV28 NA CASSRPKNTGELFF TGTGCCAGCAGCCGACCTAAGAACACCGGGGAGCTGTTTTTT
TRBJ2-1 NA TRBV5-1 NA CASSLVPYNEQFF TGCGCCAGCAGCTTGGTCCCGTACAATGAGCAGTTCTTC
TRBJ1-4 NA TRBV6-1 many CASMTEKLFF TGTGCCAGCATGACAGAAAAACTGTTTTTT
TRBJ2-7 NA TRBV30 few CAWSVQPEQYF TGTGCCTGGAGTGTACAGCCCGAGCAGTACTTC
TRBJ2-1 TRBD2 TRBV7-2 many CASSFRFLAGGLDEQFF TGTGCCAGCAGCTTTCGATTTCTAGCGGGGGGGTTGGATGAGCAGTTCTTC
TRBJ2-7 TRBD1 TRBV6-2/TRBV6-3 few CASSYGTVYEQYF TGTGCCAGCAGTTACGGGACAGTCTACGAGCAGTACTTC
TRBJ1-5 TRBD1 TRBV20-1 many CSAGDRNQPQHF TGCAGTGCTGGGGACAGGAATCAGCCCCAGCATTTT
TRBJ2-2 NA TRBV5-1 NA CASLKDSNTGELFF TGCGCCAGCTTGAAGGACTCCAACACCGGGGAGCTGTTTTTT
TRBJ2-1 NA TRBV12-5 many CASGFPGRSYNEQFF TGTGCTAGTGGTTTTCCGGGACGGTCCTACAATGAGCAGTTCTTC
TRBJ1-4 NA TRBV18 NA CASSQGLSAEKLFF TGTGCCAGCTCCCAGGGGTTGTCGGCGGAAAAACTGTTTTTT
TRBJ2-5 TRBD1 TRBV12-3/TRBV12-4 many CASSLPGQGAFETQYF TGTGCCAGCAGTCTCCCGGGACAGGGGGCGTTTGAGACCCAGTACTTC
TRBJ1-1 NA TRBV19 many CASSIKRNTEAFF TGTGCCAGTAGTATTAAGAGGAACACTGAAGCTTTCTTT
TRBJ1-2 NA TRBV12-3/TRBV12-4 many CASSDSFLGYTF TGTGCCAGCAGTGACTCATTTCTTGGCTACACCTTC
TRBJ1-1 NA TRBV6-1 NA CASSEFFGRATEAFF TGTGCCAGCAGTGAATTCTTCGGCAGGGCCACTGAAGCTTTCTTT
TRBJ2-7 NA TRBV28 many CASSLRGSAVRSYEQYF TGTGCCAGCAGTTTAAGGGGATCGGCAGTACGCTCCTACGAGCAGTACTTC
TRBJ1-2 NA TRBV24-1 NA CATSDWQLKDGYTF TGTGCCACCAGTGATTGGCAGTTAAAGGATGGCTACACCTTC
TRBJ1-4 NA TRBV3-1 many CASSQKGGVEKLFF TGTGCCAGCAGCCAAAAGGGCGGCGTTGAAAAACTGTTTTTT
TRBJ1-1 NA TRBV18 many CASSPRTVNTEAFF TGTGCCAGCTCACCTAGGACAGTGAACACTGAAGCTTTCTTT
TRBJ2-5 NA TRBV3-1 many CASSQERETQYF TGTGCCAGCAGCCAAGAACGAGAGACCCAGTACTTC
TRBJ2-5 TRBD2 TRBV3-1 few CASSRLAGGQETQYF TGTGCCAGCAGCCGGCTAGCGGGGGGTCAAGAGACCCAGTACTTC
TRBJ1-2 NA TRBV5-6 few CASSYLTATYGYTF TGTGCCAGCAGCTACCTCACAGCGACCTATGGCTACACCTTC
TRBJ2-1 TRBD2 TRBV28 many CASSSPRAAGVGNEQFF TGTGCCAGCAGTTCGCCCCGGGCAGCGGGGGTAGGGAATGAGCAGTTCTTC
TRBJ2-1 TRBD2 TRBV5-1 few CASGPAGGYEQFF TGCGCCAGCGGTCCCGCGGGGGGCTATGAGCAGTTCTTC
TRBJ1-1 NA TRBV5-1 many CASTLPEDAFF TGCGCCAGCACCTTGCCTGAGGATGCTTTCTTT
TRBJ2-1 NA TRBV3-1 NA CASSPDGEGGPYNEQFF TGTGCCAGCAGCCCCGATGGTGAGGGGGGCCCTTACAATGAGCAGTTCTTC
TRBJ1-5 NA TRBV20-1 many CSAVPGQSNQPQHF TGCAGTGCCGTCCCGGGGCAGAGCAATCAGCCCCAGCATTTT
TRBJ2-7 TRBD1 TRBV28 few CASSLEGQGKYEQYF TGTGCCAGCAGTTTGGAAGGACAGGGGAAGTACGAGCAGTACTTC
TRBJ1-1 NA TRBV9 many CASSPEGQGAFF TGTGCCAGCAGCCCGGAAGGGCAAGGAGCTTTCTTT
TRBJ1-2 NA TRBV5-6 NA CASSFSYRADYGYTF TGTGCCAGCAGCTTCTCCTACAGGGCCGACTATGGCTACACCTTC
TRBJ1-5 TRBD1 TRBV7-9 few CASSPDRDSQPQHF TGTGCCAGCAGCCCGGACAGGGATAGTCAGCCCCAGCATTTT
TRBJ2-4 NA TRBV28 NA CASSFVLQGAKNIQYF TGTGCCAGCAGTTTTGTCCTTCAAGGGGCCAAAAACATTCAGTACTTC
TRBJ1-1 NA TRBV10-2 NA CASSWQEHTEAFF TGCGCCAGCTCTTGGCAGGAGCACACTGAAGCTTTCTTT
TRBJ1-6 NA TRBV2 few CTSNARGSSPLHF TGTACCAGCAATGCAAGGGGTAGTTCACCCCTCCACTTT
TRBJ2-5 TRBD1 TRBV6-1 many CASSTGRGPETQYF TGTGCCAGCAGCACTGGCAGGGGGCCAGAGACCCAGTACTTC
TRBJ1-5 TRBD1 TRBV6-2/TRBV6-3 NA CASSPLGTADQPQHF TGTGCCAGCAGTCCTCTTGGGACAGCGGATCAGCCCCAGCATTTT
TRBJ1-5 TRBD1 TRBV30 NA CAWSVGTGLGQPQHF TGTGCCTGGAGTGTAGGGACAGGCCTCGGTCAGCCCCAGCATTTT
TRBJ1-4 NA TRBV4-1 NA CASSQDWGATNEKLFF TGCGCCAGCAGCCAAGATTGGGGTGCAACTAATGAAAAACTGTTTTTT
TRBJ2-5 NA TRBV12-3/TRBV12-4 many CASSLGQGLQETQYF TGTGCCAGCAGTTTAGGGCAGGGTCTTCAAGAGACCCAGTACTTC
TRBJ2-5 NA TRBV7-8 many CASRGREVETQYF TGTGCCAGCAGGGGAAGGGAGGTAGAGACCCAGTACTTC
TRBJ1-1 NA TRBV15 few CATSTSGWLGQTGHTEAFF TGTGCCACCAGCACTTCAGGGTGGTTGGGACAAACTGGGCACACTGAAGCTTTCTTT
TRBJ2-1 TRBD1 TRBV3-1 NA CASSHLDRDNEQFF TGTGCCAGCAGCCACCTGGACAGGGACAATGAGCAGTTCTTC
TRBJ1-1 NA TRBV4-1 NA CASRLLAGPMNTEAFF TGCGCCAGCAGACTATTAGCGGGACCGATGAACACTGAAGCTTTCTTT